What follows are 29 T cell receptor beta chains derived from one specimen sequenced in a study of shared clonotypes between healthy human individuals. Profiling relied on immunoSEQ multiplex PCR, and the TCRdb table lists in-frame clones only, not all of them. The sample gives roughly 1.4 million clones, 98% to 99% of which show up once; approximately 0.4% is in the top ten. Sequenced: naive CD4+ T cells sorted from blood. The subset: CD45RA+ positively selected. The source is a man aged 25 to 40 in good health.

The CDR3 region is CASGRVAGANEQFF. DNA of the CDR3: TGTGCCAGCGGGAGGGTAGCGGGAGCTAATGAGCAGTTCTTC. The genes are TRBV9 and TRBJ2-1; 9 nucleotides line up with TRBD2. CDR3 length: 14 residues. Germline loops: CDR1 SGDLS, CDR2 YYNGEE. The trim removed 7 bases at V and 7 bases at J, leaving 9 bases unmatched.

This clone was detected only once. The CDR3, as DNA: TGTGCCACTTCGGCTAGCGGGAGGACAGATACGCAGTATTTT. It specifies CATSASGRTDTQYF. V and J are TRBV19 and TRBJ2-3; 11 bases agree with TRBD2. CDR1 LNHDA and CDR2 SQIVND come from the germline V gene (reference sequence). The CDR3 runs 14 residues. The junction had 6 bases not matched to a gene; V was cut back by 10 bases and J by 3 bases.

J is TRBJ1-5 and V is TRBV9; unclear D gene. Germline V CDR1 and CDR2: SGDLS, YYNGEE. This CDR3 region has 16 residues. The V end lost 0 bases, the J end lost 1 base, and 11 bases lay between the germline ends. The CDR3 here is CASSVVRTPSNQPQHF. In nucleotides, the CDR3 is TGTGCCAGCAGCGTAGTGCGAACTCCGAGCAATCAGCCCCAGCATTTT. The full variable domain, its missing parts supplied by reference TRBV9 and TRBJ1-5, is DSGVTQTPKHLITATGQRVTLRCSPRSGDLSVYWYQQSLDQGLQFLIQYYNGEERAKGNILERFSAQQFPDLHSELNLSSLELGDSALYFCASSVVRTPSNQPQHFGDGTRLSIL.

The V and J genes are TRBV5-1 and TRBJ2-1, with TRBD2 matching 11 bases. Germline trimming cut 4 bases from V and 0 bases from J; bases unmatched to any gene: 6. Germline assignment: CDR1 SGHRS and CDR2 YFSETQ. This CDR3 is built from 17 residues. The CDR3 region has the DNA TGCGCCAGCAGCCCGTTAGCGGGAGGGAGCTCCTACAATGAGCAGTTCTTC. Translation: CASSPLAGGSSYNEQFF.

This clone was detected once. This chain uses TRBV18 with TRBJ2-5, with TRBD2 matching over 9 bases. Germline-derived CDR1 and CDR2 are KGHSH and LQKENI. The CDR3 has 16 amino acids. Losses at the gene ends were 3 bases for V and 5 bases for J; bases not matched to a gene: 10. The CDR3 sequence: CASSPPGTSPAETQYF. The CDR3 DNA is TGTGCCAGCTCACCCCCCGGGACTAGCCCGGCGGAGACCCAGTACTTC.

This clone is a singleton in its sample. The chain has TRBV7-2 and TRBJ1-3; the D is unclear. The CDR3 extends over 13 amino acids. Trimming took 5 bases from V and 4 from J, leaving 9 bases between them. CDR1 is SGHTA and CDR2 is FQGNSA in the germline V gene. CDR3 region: CASSMVRGNTIYF. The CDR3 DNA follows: TGTGCCAGCAGCATGGTCCGAGGAAACACCATATATTTT.

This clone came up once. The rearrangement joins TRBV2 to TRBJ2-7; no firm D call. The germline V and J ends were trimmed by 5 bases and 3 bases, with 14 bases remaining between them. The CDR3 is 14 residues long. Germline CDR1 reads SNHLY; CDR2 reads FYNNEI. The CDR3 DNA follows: TGTGCCAGCAGTCCGCCCCGGGCTAACTACGAGCAGTACTTC. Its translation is CASSPPRANYEQYF.

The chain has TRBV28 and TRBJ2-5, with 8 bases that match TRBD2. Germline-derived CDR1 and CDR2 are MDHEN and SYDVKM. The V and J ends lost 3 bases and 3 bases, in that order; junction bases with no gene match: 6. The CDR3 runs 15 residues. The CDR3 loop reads CASSFSEAGEETQYF. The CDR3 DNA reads TGTGCCAGCAGTTTCTCCGAAGCGGGAGAAGAGACCCAGTACTTC.

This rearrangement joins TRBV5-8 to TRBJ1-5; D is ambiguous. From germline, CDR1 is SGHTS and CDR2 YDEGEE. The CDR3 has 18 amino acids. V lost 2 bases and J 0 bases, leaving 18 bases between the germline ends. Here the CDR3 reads CASSFVNRNLYSNQPQHF. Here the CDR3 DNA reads TGTGCCAGCAGCTTTGTAAACAGAAACCTTTATAGCAATCAGCCCCAGCATTTT.

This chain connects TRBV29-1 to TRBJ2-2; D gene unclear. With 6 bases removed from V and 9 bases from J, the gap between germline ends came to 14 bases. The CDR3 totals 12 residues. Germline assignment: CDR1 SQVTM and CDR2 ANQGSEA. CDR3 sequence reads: CSVGSDPRELFF. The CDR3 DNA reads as TGCAGCGTGGGAAGCGACCCTAGGGAGCTGTTTTTT.

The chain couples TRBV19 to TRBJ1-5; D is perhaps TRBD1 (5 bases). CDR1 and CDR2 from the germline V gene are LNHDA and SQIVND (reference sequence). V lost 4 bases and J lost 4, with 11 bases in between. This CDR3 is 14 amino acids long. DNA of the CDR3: TGTGCCAGTAGTACGGGGACCTGGAATCAGCCCCAGCATTTT. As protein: CASSTGTWNQPQHF. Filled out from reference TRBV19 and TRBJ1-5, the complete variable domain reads DGGITQSPKYLFRKEGQNVTLSCEQNLNHDAMYWYRQDPGQGLRLIYYSQIVNDFQKGDIAEGYSVSREKKESFPLTVTSAQKNPTAFYLCASSTGTWNQPQHFGDGTRLSIL.

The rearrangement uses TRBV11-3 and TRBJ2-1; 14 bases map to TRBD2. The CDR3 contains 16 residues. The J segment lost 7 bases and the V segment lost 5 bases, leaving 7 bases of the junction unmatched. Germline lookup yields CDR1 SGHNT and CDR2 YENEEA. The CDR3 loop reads CASSAGLAGVWNEQFF. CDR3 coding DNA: TGTGCCAGCAGCGCGGGACTAGCGGGAGTCTGGAATGAGCAGTTCTTC.

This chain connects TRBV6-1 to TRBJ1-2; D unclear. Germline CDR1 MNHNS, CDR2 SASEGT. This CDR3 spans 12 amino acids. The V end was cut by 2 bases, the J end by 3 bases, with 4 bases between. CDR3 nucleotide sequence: TGTGCCAGCAGTGAAAGCCACTATGGCTACACCTTC. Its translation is CASSESHYGYTF.

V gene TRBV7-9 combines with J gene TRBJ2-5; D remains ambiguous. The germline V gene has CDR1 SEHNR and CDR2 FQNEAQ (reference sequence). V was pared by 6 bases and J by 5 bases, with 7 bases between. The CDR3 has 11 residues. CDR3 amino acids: CASRSRETQYF. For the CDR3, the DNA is TGTGCCAGCAGGTCAAGGGAGACCCAGTACTTC.

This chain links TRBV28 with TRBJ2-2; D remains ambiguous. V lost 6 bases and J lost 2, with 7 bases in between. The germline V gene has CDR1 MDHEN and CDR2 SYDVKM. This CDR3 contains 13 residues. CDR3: CASRAPNTGELFF. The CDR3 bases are TGTGCCAGCAGGGCCCCAAACACCGGGGAGCTGTTTTTT.

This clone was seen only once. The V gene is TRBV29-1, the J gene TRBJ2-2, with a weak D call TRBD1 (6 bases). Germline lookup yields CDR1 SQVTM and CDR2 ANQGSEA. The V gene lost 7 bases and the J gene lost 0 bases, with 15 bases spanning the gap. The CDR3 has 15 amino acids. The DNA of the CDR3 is TGCAGCGCCTCGACCGGGACACCGAACACCGGGGAGCTGTTTTTT. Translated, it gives CSASTGTPNTGELFF.

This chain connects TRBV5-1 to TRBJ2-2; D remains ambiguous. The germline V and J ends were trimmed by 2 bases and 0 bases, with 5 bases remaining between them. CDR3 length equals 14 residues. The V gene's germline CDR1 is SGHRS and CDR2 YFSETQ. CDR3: CASSFNTNTGELFF. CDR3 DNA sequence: TGCGCCAGCAGCTTTAACACGAACACCGGGGAGCTGTTTTTT.

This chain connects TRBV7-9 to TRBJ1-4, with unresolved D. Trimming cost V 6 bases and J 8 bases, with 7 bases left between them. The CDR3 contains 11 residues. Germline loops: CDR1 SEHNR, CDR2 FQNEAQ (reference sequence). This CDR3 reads CASRKGEKLFF. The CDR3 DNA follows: TGTGCCAGCAGAAAAGGGGAAAAACTGTTTTTT. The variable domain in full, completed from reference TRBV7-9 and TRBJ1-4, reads DTGVSQNPRHKITKRGQNVTFRCDPISEHNRLYWYRQTLGQGPEFLTYFQNEAQLEKSRLLSDRFSAERPKGSFSTLEIQRTEQGDSAMYLCASRKGEKLFFGSGTQLSVL.

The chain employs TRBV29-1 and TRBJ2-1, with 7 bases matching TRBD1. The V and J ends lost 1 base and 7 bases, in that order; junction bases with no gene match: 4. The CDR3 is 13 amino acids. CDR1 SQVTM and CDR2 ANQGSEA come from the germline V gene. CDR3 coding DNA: TGCAGCGTTGAAGTGGGCAGGGGGAATGAGCAGTTCTTC. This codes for CSVEVGRGNEQFF.

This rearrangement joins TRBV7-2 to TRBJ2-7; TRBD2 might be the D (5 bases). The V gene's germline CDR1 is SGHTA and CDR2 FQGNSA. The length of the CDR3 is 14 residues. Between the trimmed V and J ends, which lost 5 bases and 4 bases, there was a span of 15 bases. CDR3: CASSRTSPEYEQYF. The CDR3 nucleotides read TGTGCCAGCAGCCGCACTAGTCCCGAATACGAGCAGTACTTC.

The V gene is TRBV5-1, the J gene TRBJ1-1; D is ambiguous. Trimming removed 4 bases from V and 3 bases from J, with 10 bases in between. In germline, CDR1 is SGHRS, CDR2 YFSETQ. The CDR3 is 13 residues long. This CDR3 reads CASSRAGYTEAFF. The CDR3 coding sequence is TGCGCCAGCAGCAGGGCTGGTTACACTGAAGCTTTCTTT.

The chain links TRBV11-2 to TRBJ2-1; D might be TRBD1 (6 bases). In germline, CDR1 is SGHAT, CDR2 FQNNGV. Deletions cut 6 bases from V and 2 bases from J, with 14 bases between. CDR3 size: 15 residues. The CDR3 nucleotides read TGTGCCAGCAGATCCGGGACATCAGCCTACAATGAGCAGTTCTTC. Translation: CASRSGTSAYNEQFF.

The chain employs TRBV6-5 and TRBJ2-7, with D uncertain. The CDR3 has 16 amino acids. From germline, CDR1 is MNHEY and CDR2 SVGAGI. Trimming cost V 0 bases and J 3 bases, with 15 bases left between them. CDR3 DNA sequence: TGTGCCAGCAGTTACTCGCCGGACCTGCAGGTCTACGAGCAGTACTTC. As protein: CASSYSPDLQVYEQYF.

CDR3 bases: TGCAGCGCCCGAGGGATGTCAGATACGCAGTATTTT. This gives the protein CSARGMSDTQYF. V is TRBV29-1 and J is TRBJ2-3, with D perhaps matching TRBD2 (5 bases). V was trimmed by 7 bases and J by 4 bases, leaving 12 bases between them. The CDR3 is made up of 12 amino acids. CDR1 is SQVTM, CDR2 ANQGSEA, per germline.

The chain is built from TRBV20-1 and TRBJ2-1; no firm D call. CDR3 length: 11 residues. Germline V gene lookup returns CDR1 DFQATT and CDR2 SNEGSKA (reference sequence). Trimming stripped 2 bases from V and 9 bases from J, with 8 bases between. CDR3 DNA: TGCAGTGCTAGATACACTATTGAGCAGTTCTTC. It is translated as CSARYTIEQFF.

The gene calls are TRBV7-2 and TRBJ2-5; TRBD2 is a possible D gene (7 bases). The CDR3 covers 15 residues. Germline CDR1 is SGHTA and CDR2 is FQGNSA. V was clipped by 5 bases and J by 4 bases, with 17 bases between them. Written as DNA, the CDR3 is TGTGCCAGCAGCGCCCGAGGGGGGGTCCTAGAGACCCAGTACTTC. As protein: CASSARGGVLETQYF. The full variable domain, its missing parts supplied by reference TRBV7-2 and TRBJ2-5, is GAGVSQSPSNKVTEKGKDVELRCDPISGHTALYWYRQSLGQGLEFLIYFQGNSAPDKSGLPSDRFSAERTGGSVSTLTIQRTQQEDSAVYLCASSARGGVLETQYFGPGTRLLVL.

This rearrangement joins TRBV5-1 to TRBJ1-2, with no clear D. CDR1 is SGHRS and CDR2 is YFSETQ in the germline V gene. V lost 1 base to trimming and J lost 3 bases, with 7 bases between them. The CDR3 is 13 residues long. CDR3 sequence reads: CASSLREDYGYTF. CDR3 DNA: TGCGCCAGCAGCTTGAGGGAAGACTATGGCTACACCTTC.

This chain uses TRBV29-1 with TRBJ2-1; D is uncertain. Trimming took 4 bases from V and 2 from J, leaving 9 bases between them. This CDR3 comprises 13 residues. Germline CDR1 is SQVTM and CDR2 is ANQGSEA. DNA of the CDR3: TGCAGCGTTGGGACGGTTGCCTACAATGAGCAGTTCTTC. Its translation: CSVGTVAYNEQFF.

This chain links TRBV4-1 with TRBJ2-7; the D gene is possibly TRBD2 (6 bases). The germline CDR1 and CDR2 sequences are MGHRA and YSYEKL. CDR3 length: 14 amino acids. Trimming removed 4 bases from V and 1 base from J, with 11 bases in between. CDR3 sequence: CASSPRDSSYEQYF. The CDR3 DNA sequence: TGCGCCAGCAGCCCCAGGGACTCTTCCTACGAGCAGTACTTC.